This T cell receptor beta chain was recorded in a study of cytomegalovirus exposure and HLA in healthy donors. Overall study: Both the roughly 120 validation repertoires and the 550 to 750 first-cohort repertoires used the same platform, as reported by a later analysis.

Measured with immunoSEQ multiplex PCR; TCRdb has only the in-frame clones, and not every one. This sample has 70,000 to 75,000 clones; about 95% occur once, and the top ten carry roughly 1%. Germline-derived CDR1 and CDR2 are MDHEN and SYDVKM. The CDR3 is made up of 15 amino acids. V was clipped by 4 bases and J by 6 bases, with 15 bases between them. This TCR came from a woman younger than 35 in good health and CMV-seronegative. The sample comprised PBMCs. The rearrangement joins TRBV28 to TRBJ2-2; tentative D call: TRBD2 (6 bases). The DNA for the CDR3 is TGTGCCAGCAGTTCCCCCGGAGGGGCCGCCGGGGAGCTGTTTTTT. As protein: CASSSPGGAAGELFF.